The following is a TCR beta chain sequence with its context. These data belong to a study of cytomegalovirus exposure and HLA in healthy donors. The PCR employed 60 Vbeta primers together with 13 Jbeta primers. Sequenced by immunoSEQ multiplex PCR; TCRdb stores in-frame clones only, minus some. Of under 300,000 clones in the sample, nearly 95% were seen once. The germline gives CDR1 MNHEY, CDR2 SVGAGI. V dropped 0 bases and J dropped 3 bases, with 9 bases sitting between them. The CDR3 is 14 residues long. The clonotype originates from a girl aged 2 to 10 in good health and CMV-seronegative. The rearrangement joins TRBV6-5 to TRBJ2-7, with D perhaps matching TRBD1 (6 bases). Specimen: PBMCs. The CDR3 sequence: CASSYSPGHYEQYF. CDR3 coding DNA: TGTGCCAGCAGTTACTCTCCGGGACACTACGAGCAGTACTTC.